One sample yielded the 31 T cell receptor beta chains listed below, sequenced in a study of T cell changes during pregnancy in multiple sclerosis. Sequenced by immunoSEQ multiplex PCR; TCRdb stores in-frame clones only, minus some. Of around 130,000 clones in the sample, about 94% are singletons; the top ten hold approximately 5.8%. Sequenced material: peripheral blood, taken before pregnancy. The source of these receptors is a female donor with multiple sclerosis, enrolled in a pregnancy study.

This sequence joins TRBV6-5 and TRBJ1-4; possible D gene TRBD1, 5 bases. CDR3 length equals 14 residues. V was trimmed by 0 bases and J by 6 bases, leaving 8 bases between them. Germline CDR1 and CDR2: MNHEY and SVGAGI. CDR3 residues: CASSYSGRDEKLFF. CDR3 sequence (DNA): TGTGCCAGCAGTTACTCGGGGCGCGATGAAAAACTGTTTTTT.

The gene calls are TRBV11-2 and TRBJ1-1; D might be TRBD1 (5 bases). The CDR3 runs 13 residues. Trimming cost V 5 bases and J 5 bases, with 12 bases left between them. CDR1 and CDR2 (germline): SGHAT, FQNNGV. CDR3 DNA sequence: TGTGCCAGCAGCCCCGACAGAGGAACTGAAGCTTTCTTT. This sequence encodes CASSPDRGTEAFF.

The V gene is TRBV19, the J gene TRBJ1-1; D gene uncertain. Germline lookup yields CDR1 LNHDA and CDR2 SQIVND (reference sequence). The CDR3 length is 13 residues. V lost 4 bases and J lost 6, with 12 bases in between. The CDR3 is CASSKSGVPEAFF. CDR3 DNA: TGTGCCAGTAGTAAGTCCGGGGTGCCTGAAGCTTTCTTT. Together with reference TRBV19 and TRBJ1-1, the CDR3 gives the full variable domain: DGGITQSPKYLFRKEGQNVTLSCEQNLNHDAMYWYRQDPGQGLRLIYYSQIVNDFQKGDIAEGYSVSREKKESFPLTVTSAQKNPTAFYLCASSKSGVPEAFFGQGTRLTVV.

The rearrangement joins TRBV19 to TRBJ1-3; 9 bases map to TRBD1. This CDR3 spans 14 amino acids. Losses at the gene ends were 8 bases for V and 0 bases for J; bases not matched to a gene: 2. CDR1 LNHDA and CDR2 SQIVND come from the germline V gene (reference sequence). The CDR3: CASGTGLSGNTIYF. The CDR3 bases are TGTGCCAGTGGGACAGGGCTCTCTGGAAACACCATATATTTT.

In DNA, the CDR3 is TGTGCCACGGGCAGGGGGCGAATGGGGGCCAACGTCCTGACTTTC. Translated, it gives CATGRGRMGANVLTF. The V call is TRBV28, the J call TRBJ2-6; 8 bases map to TRBD1. Germline-derived CDR1 and CDR2 are MDHEN and SYDVKM. J was trimmed by 4 bases and V by 10 bases; bases with no gene match: 9. The CDR3 is 15 residues long.

The chain combines TRBV28 with TRBJ1-6; D remains unclear. The CDR3 sequence is 17 residues long. Trimming took off 4 bases at V and 7 bases at J, with 20 bases between the two ends. Germline CDR1 MDHEN, CDR2 SYDVKM. For the CDR3, the DNA is TGTGCCAGCAGTTCTAAGCCGGGGAAAGGCCTAAATTCACCCCTCCACTTT. This codes for CASSSKPGKGLNSPLHF.

The chain combines TRBV7-8 with TRBJ2-1; D perhaps matches TRBD2 (5 bases). V was clipped by 3 bases and J by 5 bases, with 11 bases between them. The germline CDR1 and CDR2 sequences are SGHVS and FQNEAQ. There are 14 residues in the CDR3. The CDR3 DNA is TGTGCCAGCAGCTTTCGGGAAACCGACAATGAGCAGTTCTTC. Translating it yields CASSFRETDNEQFF.

The rearrangement uses TRBV19 and TRBJ1-5, with D maybe TRBD1 (5 bases). Per germline, CDR1 LNHDA and CDR2 SQIVND (reference sequence). V gave up 1 base and J gave up 5 bases, with 9 bases separating them. The CDR3 has 14 amino acids. The CDR3 DNA sequence: TGTGCCAGTAGTATAGGGGGCGAGGATCAGCCCCAGCATTTT. Protein product: CASSIGGEDQPQHF. The variable domain in full, with the rest retrieved from reference TRBV19 and TRBJ1-5, is DGGITQSPKYLFRKEGQNVTLSCEQNLNHDAMYWYRQDPGQGLRLIYYSQIVNDFQKGDIAEGYSVSREKKESFPLTVTSAQKNPTAFYLCASSIGGEDQPQHFGDGTRLSIL.

A few counts support this clone. V is TRBV4-1 and J is TRBJ1-5; D not certain. With 0 bases removed from V and 0 bases from J, the gap between germline ends came to 3 bases. Germline CDR1 and CDR2: MGHRA and YSYEKL. The CDR3 totals 14 residues. The chain's CDR3 is CASSQDLSNQPQHF. The CDR3, as DNA: TGCGCCAGCAGCCAAGATCTTAGCAATCAGCCCCAGCATTTT.

The chain uses TRBV7-8 and TRBJ2-4; a possible D gene is TRBD2 (6 bases). The length of the CDR3 is 14 residues. Germline assignment: CDR1 SGHVS and CDR2 FQNEAQ. The ends were cut back, 0 bases at V and 5 bases at J, with 8 bases in the middle. The CDR3 DNA is TGTGCCAGCAGCTTAGCGGGGGGTGAAAACATTCAGTACTTC. Its translation is CASSLAGGENIQYF. Based on the CDR3 plus reference TRBV7-8 and TRBJ2-4, the full variable domain is GAGVSQSPRYKVAKRGQDVALRCDPISGHVSLFWYQQALGQGPEFLTYFQNEAQLDKSGLPSDRFFAERPEGSVSTLKIQRTQQEDSAVYLCASSLAGGENIQYFGAGTRLSVL.

V gene TRBV7-9 combines with J gene TRBJ2-5; maybe TRBD1 (8 bases). This CDR3 spans 16 amino acids. With 5 bases removed from V and 1 base from J, the gap between germline ends came to 17 bases. Per germline, CDR1 SEHNR and CDR2 FQNEAQ (reference sequence). CDR3 coding DNA: TGTGCCAGCAGCCCCAGGGGGCGGGGGTCCCAAGAGACCCAGTACTTC. Translated: CASSPRGRGSQETQYF.

This clone occurred once. The chain couples TRBV19 to TRBJ2-3; 7 nucleotides align to TRBD2. V dropped 7 bases and J dropped 1; count of bases not matched to a gene: 8. The V gene's germline CDR1 is LNHDA and CDR2 SQIVND (reference sequence). This CDR3 region has 15 residues. In DNA form, the CDR3 reads TGTGCCAGTATGGCTAGCGGACTACGCACAGATACGCAGTATTTT. Translation: CASMASGLRTDTQYF.

This clone was recorded only once. This chain connects TRBV7-8 to TRBJ2-1; the match to TRBD2 covers 11 bases. This CDR3 has 16 residues. Germline CDR1 and CDR2: SGHVS and FQNEAQ. The J segment lost 6 bases and the V segment lost 5 bases, leaving 9 bases of the junction unmatched. CDR3 coding DNA: TGTGCCAGCAGCGCTCCGCTAGCGGGGGGCCTCAATGAGCAGTTCTTC. This encodes CASSAPLAGGLNEQFF.

The chain is built from TRBV18 and TRBJ2-7; TRBD1 aligns across 7 bases. The ends lost 6 bases at V and 1 base at J; junction bases unmatched: 6. This CDR3 is 14 amino acids long. Germline lookup yields CDR1 KGHSH and CDR2 LQKENI. CDR3 residues: CASSQGVISYEQYF. CDR3 sequence (DNA): TGTGCCAGCTCGCAGGGGGTAATTTCCTACGAGCAGTACTTC.

The genes are TRBV5-1 and TRBJ2-5, with a tentative D call TRBD2 (5 bases). Germline V CDR1 and CDR2: SGHRS, YFSETQ. The CDR3 contains 13 residues. Trimming took 4 bases from V and 7 from J, leaving 14 bases between them. CDR3 amino acids: CASSNPPAGTQYF. CDR3 bases: TGCGCCAGCAGCAACCCACCCGCGGGGACCCAGTACTTC.

This chain uses TRBV28 with TRBJ2-7; 14 bases line up with TRBD2. This CDR3 is 16 amino acids long. V shed 5 bases, J shed 6 bases, and the junction held 9 bases outside the gene matches. CDR1 is MDHEN, CDR2 SYDVKM, per germline. CDR3 region: CASSPWTSGRLGEQYF. As DNA, the CDR3 is TGTGCCAGCAGTCCCTGGACTAGCGGGAGGCTCGGCGAGCAGTACTTC.

This clone was recorded once. This chain uses TRBV28 with TRBJ2-3; 11 bases match TRBD1. The trim removed 1 base at V and 4 bases at J, leaving 4 bases unmatched. This CDR3 comprises 16 residues. The germline V gene has CDR1 MDHEN and CDR2 SYDVKM. The CDR3 here is CASSLSGQGVADTQYF. As DNA, the CDR3 is TGTGCCAGCAGTTTATCGGGACAGGGGGTGGCAGATACGCAGTATTTT. Full variable domain (remainder filled in from reference TRBV28 and TRBJ2-3): DVKVTQSSRYLVKRTGEKVFLECVQDMDHENMFWYRQDPGLGLRLIYFSYDVKMKEKGDIPEGYSVSREKKERFSLILESASTNQTSMYLCASSLSGQGVADTQYFGPGTRLTVL.

This chain links TRBV6-1 with TRBJ1-5; a possible D gene is TRBD1 (5 bases). The length of the CDR3 is 13 residues. The germline gives CDR1 MNHNS, CDR2 SASEGT. The germline V and J ends were trimmed by 4 bases and 5 bases, with 9 bases remaining between them. The CDR3 here is CASSAGGDQPQHF. CDR3 DNA sequence: TGTGCCAGCAGTGCAGGAGGGGATCAGCCCCAGCATTTT.

The chain is built from TRBV9 and TRBJ2-1; D uncertain. Deletions cut 2 bases from V and 0 bases from J, with 9 bases between. The CDR3 contains 15 residues. Per the germline V gene, CDR1 is SGDLS and CDR2 is YYNGEE. The CDR3 nucleotides read TGTGCCAGCAGCGTTGAAACGAGCTCCTACAATGAGCAGTTCTTC. Its protein product is CASSVETSSYNEQFF.

This chain connects TRBV27 to TRBJ2-1, with 9 bases identical to TRBD2. The CDR3 consists of 15 residues. The V segment lost 6 bases and the J segment 4 bases; nucleotides outside the gene matches: 7. Germline V CDR1 and CDR2: MNHEY, SMNVEV (reference sequence). The CDR3 here is CASSNSGSRYNEQFF. The DNA for the CDR3 is TGTGCCAGCAGCAATAGCGGGAGTCGGTACAATGAGCAGTTCTTC.

The chain links TRBV5-1 to TRBJ2-1, with D possibly TRBD1 on 5 matching bases. The CDR3 contains 16 residues. Trimming shortened V by 0 bases and J by 2 bases, and 12 bases separated the two germline ends. CDR1 SGHRS and CDR2 YFSETQ come from the germline V gene. CDR3 sequence (DNA): TGCGCCAGCAGCTTGGAAGGGGCACCCCCCTACAATGAGCAGTTCTTC. Its translation is CASSLEGAPPYNEQFF. Supplemented by reference TRBV5-1 and TRBJ2-1, the full variable domain reads KAGVTQTPRYLIKTRGQQVTLSCSPISGHRSVSWYQQTPGQGLQFLFEYFSETQRNKGNFPGRFSGRQFSNSRSEMNVSTLELGDSALYLCASSLEGAPPYNEQFFGPGTRLTVL.

J is TRBJ2-4 and V is TRBV16; weak D call: TRBD2 (7 bases). In germline, CDR1 is KGHSY, CDR2 FQNENV. The CDR3 totals 14 residues. V lost 3 bases, J lost 8 bases, and 14 bases lay in between. CDR3 nucleotides: TGTGCCAGCAGCCAGAGGGGGGGGAGGGACATTCAGTACTTC. It specifies CASSQRGGRDIQYF.

The rearrangement links TRBV15 to TRBJ1-5; D is unresolved. The germline gives CDR1 LNHNV, CDR2 YYDKDF (reference sequence). The CDR3 length is 15 residues. Trimming removed 0 bases at V and 5 bases at J, with 11 bases between. The CDR3 nucleotides are TGTGCCACCAGCAGAGATATCACTGTGGATCAGCCCCAGCATTTT. Translated: CATSRDITVDQPQHF.

This clone has just one count. The V call is TRBV27, the J call TRBJ2-5; 10 positions match TRBD1. The CDR3 has 16 amino acids. Trimming at V came to 2 bases and at J to 5 bases, leaving 8 bases not matched to a gene. CDR1 and CDR2 from the germline V gene are MNHEY and SMNVEV (reference sequence). The CDR3 nucleotides read TGTGCCAGCAGTTTAGGTTGGACAGGGGGTGCGGAGACCCAGTACTTC. Its translation is CASSLGWTGGAETQYF.

The chain's CDR3 is CASSSNSGAGELFF. CDR3 DNA sequence: TGTGCCAGCAGCTCCAACTCAGGTGCCGGGGAGCTGTTTTTT. The chain is built from TRBV7-2 and TRBJ2-2, with no clear D. Germline V gives CDR1 SGHTA, CDR2 FQGNSA. The CDR3 totals 14 residues. Trimming shortened V by 4 bases and J by 6 bases, and 12 bases separated the two germline ends.

The chain uses TRBV28 and TRBJ2-2; tentatively, D is TRBD2 (5 bases). CDR3 size: 15 residues. V was shortened by 4 bases and J by 5 bases, with 14 bases between the two germline ends. Germline CDR1 MDHEN, CDR2 SYDVKM. The CDR3 DNA reads TGTGCCAGCAGTTGGACCGGTAGAGGGACCGGGGAGCTGTTTTTT. Amino acids: CASSWTGRGTGELFF.

The genes are TRBV4-2 and TRBJ1-2, with D possibly TRBD1 on 5 matching bases. Germline V lookup: CDR1 LGHNA, CDR2 YNFKEQ. V shed 0 bases and J shed 8 bases, with 16 bases lying between them. The CDR3 runs to 15 residues. CDR3 residues: CASSQDGGREGGYTF. The CDR3 coding sequence is TGTGCCAGCAGCCAAGATGGCGGCAGGGAGGGCGGCTACACCTTC.

In its sample, this clone was seen a few times. The V call is TRBV9, the J call TRBJ1-2; no firm D call. The V end lost 4 bases, the J end lost 4 bases, and 11 bases lay between the germline ends. CDR3 length equals 13 residues. Germline V lookup: CDR1 SGDLS, CDR2 YYNGEE. DNA of the CDR3: TGTGCCAGCAGCACCCCAGGTTCCTATGGCTACACCTTC. It specifies CASSTPGSYGYTF.

V gene TRBV29-1 combines with J gene TRBJ1-2; 10 nucleotides agree with TRBD1. V lost 4 bases and J lost 8; bases outside the gene matches: 10. Germline-derived CDR1 and CDR2 are SQVTM and ANQGSEA. The CDR3 length is 14 residues. CDR3 DNA sequence: TGCAGCGTTGGCGAGGGACAGGGGTTAGGAGGCTACACCTTC. Translating gives CSVGEGQGLGGYTF.

This chain joins TRBV5-6 and TRBJ1-2, with 9 bases that match TRBD1. With V trimmed by 0 bases and J by 7 bases, 1 base remained unmatched. This CDR3 is built from 13 residues. The V gene's germline CDR1 is SGHDT and CDR2 YYEEEE. CDR3 residues: CASSLGTGVGYTF. CDR3 bases: TGTGCCAGCAGCTTGGGGACAGGGGTTGGCTACACCTTC.

This chain uses TRBV28 with TRBJ2-1; D call uncertain. This CDR3 has 15 residues. V lost 5 bases to trimming and J lost 2 bases, with 13 bases between them. Germline CDR1 reads MDHEN; CDR2 reads SYDVKM. In DNA, the CDR3 is TGTGCCAGCAGTCCCCCGACTGCACCCTACAATGAGCAGTTCTTC. Its translation is CASSPPTAPYNEQFF. Together with reference TRBV28 and TRBJ2-1, the CDR3 gives the full variable domain: DVKVTQSSRYLVKRTGEKVFLECVQDMDHENMFWYRQDPGLGLRLIYFSYDVKMKEKGDIPEGYSVSREKKERFSLILESASTNQTSMYLCASSPPTAPYNEQFFGPGTRLTVL.